This T cell receptor (beta chain) was recorded in a study of T cell changes during pregnancy in multiple sclerosis. The CDR3 spans 16 residues. V lost 2 bases to trimming and J lost 1 base, with 9 bases between them. Germline V CDR1 and CDR2: SGHAT, FQNNGV. Clones were sequenced by immunoSEQ multiplex PCR, and TCRdb holds only the in-frame ones, with some missing. The sample holds about 52,000 clones, 92% seen once. This sequence originates from a female donor in good health, enrolled as a control in a pregnancy study. The chain recombines TRBV11-2 with TRBJ1-6, with D possibly TRBD1 on 6 matching bases. Source: CD4+ T cells from peripheral blood mononuclear cells, taken after pregnancy. The CDR3 protein is CASSLQGQSYNSPLHF. The DNA for the CDR3 is TGTGCCAGCAGCTTACAGGGGCAGTCCTATAATTCACCCCTCCACTTT.